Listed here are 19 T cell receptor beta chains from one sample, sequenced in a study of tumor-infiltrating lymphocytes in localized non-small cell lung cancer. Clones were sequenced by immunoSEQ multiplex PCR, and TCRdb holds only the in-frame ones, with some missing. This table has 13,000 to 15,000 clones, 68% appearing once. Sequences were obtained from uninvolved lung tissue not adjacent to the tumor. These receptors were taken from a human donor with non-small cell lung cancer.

CDR3 residues: CASSLNSAVYGYTF. CDR3 nucleotide sequence: TGTGCCAGCAGCTTAAACTCAGCCGTCTATGGCTACACCTTC. This chain connects TRBV7-3 to TRBJ1-2; D is ambiguous. This CDR3 region has 14 residues. Germline V lookup: CDR1 SGHTA, CDR2 FQGTGA. Trimming stripped 1 base from V and 4 bases from J, with 10 bases between.

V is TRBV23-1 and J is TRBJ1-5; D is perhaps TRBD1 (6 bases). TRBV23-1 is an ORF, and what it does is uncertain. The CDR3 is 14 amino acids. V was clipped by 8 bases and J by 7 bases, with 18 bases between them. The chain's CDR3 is CASARDGQKQPQHF. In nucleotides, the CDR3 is TGCGCCAGCGCCCGGGACGGACAGAAGCAGCCCCAGCATTTT.

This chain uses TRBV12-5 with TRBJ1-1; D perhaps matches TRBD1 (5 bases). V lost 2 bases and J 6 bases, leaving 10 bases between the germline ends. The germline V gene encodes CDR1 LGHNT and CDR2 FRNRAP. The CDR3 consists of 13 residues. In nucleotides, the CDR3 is TGTGCTAGTGGTTTGTTGGGGGGATCTGAAGCTTTCTTT. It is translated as CASGLLGGSEAFF.

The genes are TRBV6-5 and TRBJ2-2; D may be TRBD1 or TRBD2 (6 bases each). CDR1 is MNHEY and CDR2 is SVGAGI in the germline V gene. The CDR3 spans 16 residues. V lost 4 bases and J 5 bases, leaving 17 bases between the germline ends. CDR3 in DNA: TGTGCCAGCAGTTCTGGCCCCGGGGGCCCGACCGGGGAGCTGTTTTTT. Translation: CASSSGPGGPTGELFF.

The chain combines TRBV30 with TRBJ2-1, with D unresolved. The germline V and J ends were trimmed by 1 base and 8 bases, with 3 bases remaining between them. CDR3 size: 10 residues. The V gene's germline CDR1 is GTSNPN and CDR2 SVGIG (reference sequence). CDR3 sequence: CAWSAHEQFF. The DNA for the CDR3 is TGTGCCTGGAGTGCGCATGAGCAGTTCTTC.

The CDR3 sequence: CASSRQVHTYEQYF. The CDR3 DNA sequence: TGTGCCAGCAGCCGACAGGTACATACCTACGAGCAGTACTTC. V and J are TRBV7-2 and TRBJ2-7, with D maybe TRBD1 (6 bases). Germline CDR1 SGHTA, CDR2 FQGNSA. V gave up 5 bases and J gave up 2 bases, with 13 bases separating them. The length of the CDR3 is 14 residues.

The CDR3 loop is CASSSTGLNSPLHF. The CDR3 region has the DNA TGTGCCAGCAGCTCGACAGGATTAAATTCACCCCTCCACTTT. V and J are TRBV5-4 and TRBJ1-6, with D possibly TRBD1 on 6 matching bases. Germline lookup yields CDR1 SGHNT and CDR2 YYREEE (reference sequence). The germline V and J ends were trimmed by 3 bases and 7 bases, with 11 bases remaining between them. This CDR3 spans 14 amino acids.

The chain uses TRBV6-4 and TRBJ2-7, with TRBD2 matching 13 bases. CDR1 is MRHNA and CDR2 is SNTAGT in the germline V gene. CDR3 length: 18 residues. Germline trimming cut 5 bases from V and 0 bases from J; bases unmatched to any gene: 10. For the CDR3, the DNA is TGTGCCAGCAGTCATCCCGGGACTAGCGGGACGACCTCCTACGAGCAGTACTTC. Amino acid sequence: CASSHPGTSGTTSYEQYF.

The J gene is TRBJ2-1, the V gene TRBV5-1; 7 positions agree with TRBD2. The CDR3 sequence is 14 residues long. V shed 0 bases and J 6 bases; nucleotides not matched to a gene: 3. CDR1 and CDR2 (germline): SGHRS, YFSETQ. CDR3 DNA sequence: TGCGCCAGCAGCTTGGCGCCGGGGGGCAATGAGCAGTTCTTC. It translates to CASSLAPGGNEQFF.

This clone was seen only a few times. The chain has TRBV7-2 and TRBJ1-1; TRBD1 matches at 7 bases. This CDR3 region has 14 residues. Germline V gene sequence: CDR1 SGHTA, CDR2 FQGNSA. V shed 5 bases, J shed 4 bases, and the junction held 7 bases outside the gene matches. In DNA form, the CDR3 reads TGTGCCAGCAGCATGACAGGGCATGGCACTGAAGCTTTCTTT. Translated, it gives CASSMTGHGTEAFF.

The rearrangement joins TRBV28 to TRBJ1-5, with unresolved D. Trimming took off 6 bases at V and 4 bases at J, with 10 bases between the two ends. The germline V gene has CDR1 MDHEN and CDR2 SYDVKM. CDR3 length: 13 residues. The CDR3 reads CASRTPPNQPQHF. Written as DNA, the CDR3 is TGTGCCAGCAGGACACCTCCAAATCAGCCCCAGCATTTT.

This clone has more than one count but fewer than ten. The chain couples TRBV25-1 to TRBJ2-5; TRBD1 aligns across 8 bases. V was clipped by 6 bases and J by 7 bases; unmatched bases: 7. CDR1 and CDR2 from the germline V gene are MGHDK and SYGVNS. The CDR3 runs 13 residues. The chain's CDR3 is CASSSGQGGTQYF. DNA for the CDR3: TGTGCCAGCAGCAGCGGACAGGGTGGGACCCAGTACTTC.

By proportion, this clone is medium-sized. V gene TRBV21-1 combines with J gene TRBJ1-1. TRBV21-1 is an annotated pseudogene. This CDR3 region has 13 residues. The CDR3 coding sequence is TGTGCCAGCAGCACACGAAAGAACACTGAAGCTTTCTTT. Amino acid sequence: CASSTRKNTEAFF.

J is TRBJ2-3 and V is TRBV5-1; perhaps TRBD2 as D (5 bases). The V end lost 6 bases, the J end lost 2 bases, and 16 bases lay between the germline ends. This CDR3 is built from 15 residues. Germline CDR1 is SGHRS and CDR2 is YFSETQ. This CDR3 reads CASTTRSRVTDTQYF. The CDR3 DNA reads TGCGCCAGCACCACCCGGTCGAGGGTCACAGATACGCAGTATTTT. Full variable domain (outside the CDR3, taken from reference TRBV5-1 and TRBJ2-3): KAGVTQTPRYLIKTRGQQVTLSCSPISGHRSVSWYQQTPGQGLQFLFEYFSETQRNKGNFPGRFSGRQFSNSRSEMNVSTLELGDSALYLCASTTRSRVTDTQYFGPGTRLTVL.

This CDR3 reads CASSLGESYGYTF. CDR3 DNA: TGTGCCAGCAGCCTGGGGGAATCCTATGGCTACACCTTC. The chain employs TRBV11-2 and TRBJ1-2; tentative D call: TRBD1 (5 bases). Between the trimmed V and J ends, which lost 5 bases and 4 bases, there was a span of 11 bases. This CDR3 contains 13 residues. CDR1 is SGHAT and CDR2 is FQNNGV in the germline V gene. The full variable domain, rest sourced from reference TRBV11-2 and TRBJ1-2, is EAGVAQSPRYKIIEKRQSVAFWCNPISGHATLYWYQQILGQGPKLLIQFQNNGVVDDSQLPKDRFSAERLKGVDSTLKIQPAKLEDSAVYLCASSLGESYGYTFGSGTRLTVV.

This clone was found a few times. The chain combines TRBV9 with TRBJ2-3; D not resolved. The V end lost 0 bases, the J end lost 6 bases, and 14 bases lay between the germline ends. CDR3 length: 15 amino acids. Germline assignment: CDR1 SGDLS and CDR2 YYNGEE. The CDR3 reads CASSVAGLPGDTQYF. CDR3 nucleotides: TGTGCCAGCAGCGTAGCCGGTTTACCCGGCGATACGCAGTATTTT.

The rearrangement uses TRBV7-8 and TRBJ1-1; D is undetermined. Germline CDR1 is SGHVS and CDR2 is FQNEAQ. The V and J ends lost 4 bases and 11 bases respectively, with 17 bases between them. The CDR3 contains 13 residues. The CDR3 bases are TGTGCCAGCAGCTCAGTGCCCGACTCGATCGCTTTCTTT. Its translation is CASSSVPDSIAFF.

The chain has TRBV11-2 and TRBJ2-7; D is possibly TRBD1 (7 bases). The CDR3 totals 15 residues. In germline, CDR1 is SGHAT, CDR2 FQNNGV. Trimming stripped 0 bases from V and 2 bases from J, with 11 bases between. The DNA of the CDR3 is TGTGCCAGCAGCTTAGAGGAGGGGGCGGCCTACGAGCAGTACTTC. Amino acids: CASSLEEGAAYEQYF.

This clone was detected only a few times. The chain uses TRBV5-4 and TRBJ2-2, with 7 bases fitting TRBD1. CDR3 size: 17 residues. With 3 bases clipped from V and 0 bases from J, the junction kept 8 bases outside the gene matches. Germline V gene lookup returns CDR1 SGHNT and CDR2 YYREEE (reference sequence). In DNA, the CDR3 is TGTGCCAGCAGCTACGTCCGGGACAGAACGAACACCGGGGAGCTGTTTTTT. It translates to CASSYVRDRTNTGELFF.